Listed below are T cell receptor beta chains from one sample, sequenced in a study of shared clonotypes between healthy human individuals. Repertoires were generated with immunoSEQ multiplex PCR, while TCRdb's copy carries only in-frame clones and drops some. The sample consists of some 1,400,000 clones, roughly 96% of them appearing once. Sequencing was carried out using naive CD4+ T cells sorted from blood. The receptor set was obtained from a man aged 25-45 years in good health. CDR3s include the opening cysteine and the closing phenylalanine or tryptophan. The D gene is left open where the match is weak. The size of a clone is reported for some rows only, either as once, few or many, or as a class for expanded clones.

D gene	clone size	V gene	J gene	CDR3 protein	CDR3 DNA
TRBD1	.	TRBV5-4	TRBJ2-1	CASSFGTGTGIYNEQFF	TGTGCCAGCAGTTTTGGTACCGGGACAGGGATCTACAATGAGCAGTTCTTC
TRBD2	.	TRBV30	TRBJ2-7	CAWSVGVVSASGSYEQYF	TGTGCCTGGAGTGTGGGGGTGGTATCGGCTAGCGGGAGCTACGAGCAGTACTTC
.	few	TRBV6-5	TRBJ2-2	CASTPLSHTGELFF	TGTGCCAGCACCCCCCTCTCTCACACCGGGGAGCTGTTTTTT
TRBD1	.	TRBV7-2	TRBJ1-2	CASREGDRASYGYTF	TGTGCCAGCAGGGAAGGGGACAGAGCTTCGTATGGCTACACCTTC
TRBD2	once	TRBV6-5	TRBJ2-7	CASSPTWGGEQYF	TGTGCCAGCAGTCCTACATGGGGGGGCGAGCAGTACTTC
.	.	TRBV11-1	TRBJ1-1	CASSRMGNTEAFF	TGTGCCAGCAGTCGCATGGGGAACACTGAAGCTTTCTTT
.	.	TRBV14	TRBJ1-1	CASSQVGRMGDTEAFF	TGTGCCAGCAGCCAAGTGGGACGGATGGGGGACACTGAAGCTTTCTTT
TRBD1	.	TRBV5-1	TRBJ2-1	CASSWTGLNEQFF	TGCGCCAGCAGCTGGACAGGGTTGAATGAGCAGTTCTTC
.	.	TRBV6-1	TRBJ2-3	CASSVADTQYF	TGTGCCAGCAGTGTCGCAGATACGCAGTATTTT
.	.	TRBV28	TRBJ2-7	CASPLRGYEQYF	TGTGCCAGCCCTCTCCGGGGCTACGAGCAGTACTTC
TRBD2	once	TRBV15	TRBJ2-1	CATSRLLAGGIYNEQFF	TGTGCCACCAGCAGATTATTAGCGGGAGGAATTTACAATGAGCAGTTCTTC
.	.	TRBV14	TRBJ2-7	CASSQKGGSEQYF	TGTGCCAGCAGCCAAAAGGGCGGATCCGAGCAGTACTTC
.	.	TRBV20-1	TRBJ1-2	CSAISVGYTF	TGCAGTGCCATATCGGTTGGCTACACCTTC
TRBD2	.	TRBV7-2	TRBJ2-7	CASSLVRLAIYEQYF	TGTGCCAGCAGCTTAGTTCGACTAGCTATTTACGAGCAGTACTTC
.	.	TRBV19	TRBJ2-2	CASSMVGATGELFF	TGTGCCAGTAGTATGGTGGGGGCAACCGGGGAGCTGTTTTTT
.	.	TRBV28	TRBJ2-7	CASSSGDYSYEQYF	TGTGCCAGCAGTTCGGGGGATTACTCCTACGAGCAGTACTTC
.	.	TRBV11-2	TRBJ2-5	CASSLARETQYF	TGTGCCAGCAGCTTAGCCCGGGAGACCCAGTACTTC
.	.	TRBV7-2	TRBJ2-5	CASSSRDGEGETQYF	TGTGCCAGCAGCTCACGGGATGGCGAAGGGGAGACCCAGTACTTC
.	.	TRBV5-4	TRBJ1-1	CASSFKEGGDTEAFF	TGTGCCAGCAGCTTTAAGGAGGGAGGGGACACTGAAGCTTTCTTT
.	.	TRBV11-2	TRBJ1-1	CASSLLQGGTEAFF	TGTGCCAGCAGCTTACTGCAGGGTGGCACTGAAGCTTTCTTT
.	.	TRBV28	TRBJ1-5	CASSLTGVKMTPSNQPQHF	TGTGCCAGCAGTTTAACGGGAGTAAAGATGACCCCTAGCAATCAGCCCCAGCATTTT
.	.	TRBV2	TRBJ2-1	CASSDGGAFDEQFF	TGTGCCAGCAGTGATGGCGGAGCTTTCGATGAGCAGTTCTTC
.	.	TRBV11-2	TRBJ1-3	CASSIRQAPPGNTIYF	TGTGCCAGCAGCATAAGACAGGCGCCCCCTGGAAACACCATATATTTT
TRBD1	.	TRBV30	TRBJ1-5	CAWKLGTANNQPQHF	TGTGCCTGGAAACTCGGGACAGCCAACAATCAGCCCCAGCATTTT
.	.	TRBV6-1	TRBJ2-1	CASRVMTANEQFF	TGTGCCAGCAGGGTCATGACAGCTAATGAGCAGTTCTTC
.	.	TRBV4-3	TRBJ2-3	CASSQDGRGDTQYF	TGCGCCAGCAGCCAAGACGGAAGGGGAGATACGCAGTATTTT
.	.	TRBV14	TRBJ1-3	CASSQAFGSGNTIYF	TGTGCCAGCAGCCAAGCCTTCGGATCTGGAAACACCATATATTTT
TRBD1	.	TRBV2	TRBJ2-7	CASSEAIRGQGKLF	TGTGCCAGCAGTGAAGCGATAAGGGGACAGGGAAAACTATTC
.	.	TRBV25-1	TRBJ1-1	CASSESPSRAEAFF	TGTGCCAGCAGTGAATCCCCGTCTCGGGCTGAAGCTTTCTTT
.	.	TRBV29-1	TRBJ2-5	CSVEGQGRETQYF	TGCAGCGTTGAAGGCCAGGGCAGGGAGACCCAGTACTTC
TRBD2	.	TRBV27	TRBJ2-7	CASGTSGMSYEQYF	TGTGCCAGCGGAACTAGCGGGATGTCTTACGAGCAGTACTTC
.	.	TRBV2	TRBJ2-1	CASSDYRSYNEQFF	TGTGCCAGCAGTGACTACAGGAGCTACAATGAGCAGTTCTTC
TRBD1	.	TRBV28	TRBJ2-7	CASSYRGPYEQYF	TGTGCCAGCAGTTACAGGGGGCCTTACGAGCAGTACTTC
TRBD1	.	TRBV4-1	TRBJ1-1	CASSQGDRGGGRNTEAFF	TGCGCCAGCAGCCAAGGGGACAGGGGTGGGGGACGGAACACTGAAGCTTTCTTT
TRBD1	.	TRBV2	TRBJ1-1	CASRKGQLNTEAFF	TGTGCCAGCAGGAAGGGACAGTTGAACACTGAAGCTTTCTTT
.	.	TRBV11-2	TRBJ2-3	CASSFQGLGTDTQYF	TGTGCCAGCAGCTTTCAAGGGTTAGGCACAGATACGCAGTATTTT
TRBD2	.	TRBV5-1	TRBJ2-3	CASSLTSGRDTQYF	TGCGCCAGCAGCTTGACTAGCGGGAGGGATACGCAGTATTTT
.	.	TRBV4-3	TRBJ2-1	CASSQDWLALDNNEQFF	TGCGCCAGCAGCCAAGATTGGCTAGCCCTTGATAACAATGAGCAGTTCTTC
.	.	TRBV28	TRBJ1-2	CASSLSGPYGYTF	TGTGCCAGCAGTCTCTCTGGACCCTATGGCTACACCTTC
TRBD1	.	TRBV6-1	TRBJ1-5	CASSGSGTGGNQPQHF	TGTGCCAGCAGTGGGAGTGGGACAGGGGGTAATCAGCCCCAGCATTTT
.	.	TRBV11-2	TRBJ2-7	CASSLQGYEQYF	TGTGCCAGCAGCCTACAGGGCTACGAGCAGTACTTC
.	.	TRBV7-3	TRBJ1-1	CASSPNMNTEAFF	TGTGCCAGCAGCCCGAATATGAACACTGAAGCTTTCTTT
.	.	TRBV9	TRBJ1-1	CASSVVGGNTEAFF	TGTGCCAGCAGTGTAGTCGGGGGGAACACTGAAGCTTTCTTT